The entry below describes one TCR beta chain. Its antigen is unidentified. This sample was included in a study of vaccination and CD4 T cells after COVID-19. The treatment denotes: roughly 10-day PBMC culture with coronavirus spike peptide pools or control peptides (ViraFEST assay). The Oncomine TCR Beta short-read assay was what sequenced the DNA obtained from cultured CD4+ T cells. TCRdb reprocessed the PCR reads with MiXCR, giving one entry per CDR3 protein. The sample yields 15,000 to 20,000 distinct CDR3 sequences, 43% seen once. Unmatched junction bases numbered 12, after V lost 8 bases and J lost 3 bases. CDR1 is GTSNPN and CDR2 is SVGIG in the germline V gene (reference sequence). The CDR3 extends over 15 amino acids.

This TCR was recovered from a human donor who had recovered from COVID-19. The genes are TRBV30 and TRBJ2-3, with 9 bases identical to TRBD2. This material consisted of CD4+ T cells from blood, cultured in vitro, taken before SARS-CoV-2 vaccination. CDR3 loop: CALQTGTSITDTQYF. The CDR3 coding sequence is TGTGCCCTACAAACCGGGACTAGCATTACAGATACGCAGTATTTT.